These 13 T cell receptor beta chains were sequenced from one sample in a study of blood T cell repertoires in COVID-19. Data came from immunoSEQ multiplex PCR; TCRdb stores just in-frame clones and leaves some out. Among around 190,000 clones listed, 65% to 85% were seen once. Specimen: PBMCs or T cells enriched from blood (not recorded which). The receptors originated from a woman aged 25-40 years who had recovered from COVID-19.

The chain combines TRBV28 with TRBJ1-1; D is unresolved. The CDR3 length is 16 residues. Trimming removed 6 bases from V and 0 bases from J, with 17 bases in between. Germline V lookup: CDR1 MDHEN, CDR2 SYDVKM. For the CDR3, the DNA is TGTGCCAGCAGCCGAATAGAGGGTTTGTTGAACACTGAAGCTTTCTTT. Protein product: CASSRIEGLLNTEAFF.

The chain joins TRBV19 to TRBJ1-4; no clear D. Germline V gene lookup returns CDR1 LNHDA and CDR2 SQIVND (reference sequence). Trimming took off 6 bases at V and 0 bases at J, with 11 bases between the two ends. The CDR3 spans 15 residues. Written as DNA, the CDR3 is TGTGCCAGTAGAGCTGACACCTCAACTAATGAAAAACTGTTTTTT. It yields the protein CASRADTSTNEKLFF.

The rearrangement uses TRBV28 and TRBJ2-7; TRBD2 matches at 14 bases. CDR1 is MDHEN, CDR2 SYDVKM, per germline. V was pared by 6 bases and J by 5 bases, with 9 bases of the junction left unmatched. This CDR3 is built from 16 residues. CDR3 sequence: CASSARTSGGRNEQYV. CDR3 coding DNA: TGTGCCAGCAGCGCCCGGACTAGCGGGGGGAGGAACGAGCAGTACGTC.

CDR3 loop: CASSQAQGGISPLHF. The CDR3 nucleotides read TGTGCCAGCAGCCAAGCACAGGGGGGGATTTCACCCCTCCACTTT. The rearrangement uses TRBV14 and TRBJ1-6; TRBD1 agrees at 8 bases. V lost 1 base to trimming and J lost 9 bases; unmatched junction nucleotides: 5. There are 15 residues in the CDR3. CDR1 is SGHDN and CDR2 is FVKESK in the germline V gene.

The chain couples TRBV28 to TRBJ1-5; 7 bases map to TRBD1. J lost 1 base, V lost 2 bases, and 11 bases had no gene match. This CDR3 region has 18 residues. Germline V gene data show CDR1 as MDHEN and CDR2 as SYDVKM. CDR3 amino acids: CASSLLTGSGRSNQPQHF. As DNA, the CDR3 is TGTGCCAGCAGTTTACTGACAGGGAGTGGTAGGAGCAATCAGCCCCAGCATTTT.

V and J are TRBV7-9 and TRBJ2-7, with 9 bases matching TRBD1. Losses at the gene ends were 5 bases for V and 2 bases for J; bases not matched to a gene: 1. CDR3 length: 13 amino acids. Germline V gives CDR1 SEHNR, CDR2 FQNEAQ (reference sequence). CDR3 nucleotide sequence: TGTGCCAGCAGCCGACAGGGGGCCTACGAGCAGTACTTC. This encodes CASSRQGAYEQYF.

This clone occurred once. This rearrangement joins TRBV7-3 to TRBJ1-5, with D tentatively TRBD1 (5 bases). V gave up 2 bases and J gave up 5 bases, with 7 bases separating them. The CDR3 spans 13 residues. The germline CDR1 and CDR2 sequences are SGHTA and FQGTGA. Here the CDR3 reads CASSLDRYQPQHF. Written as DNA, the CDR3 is TGTGCCAGCAGCTTAGACAGATATCAGCCCCAGCATTTT.

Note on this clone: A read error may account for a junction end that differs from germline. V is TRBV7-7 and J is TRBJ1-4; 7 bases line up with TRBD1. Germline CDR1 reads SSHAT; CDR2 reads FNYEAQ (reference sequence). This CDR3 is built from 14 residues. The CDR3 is CASSLGGVNEKLFF. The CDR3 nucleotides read TGTGCTAGCAGCTTAGGGGGCGTCAATGAAAAACTGTTTTTT.

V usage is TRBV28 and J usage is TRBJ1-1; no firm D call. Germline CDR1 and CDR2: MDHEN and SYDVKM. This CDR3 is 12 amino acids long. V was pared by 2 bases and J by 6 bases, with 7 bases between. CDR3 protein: CASSLGGSEAFF. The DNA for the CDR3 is TGTGCCAGCAGTTTAGGCGGATCTGAAGCTTTCTTT.

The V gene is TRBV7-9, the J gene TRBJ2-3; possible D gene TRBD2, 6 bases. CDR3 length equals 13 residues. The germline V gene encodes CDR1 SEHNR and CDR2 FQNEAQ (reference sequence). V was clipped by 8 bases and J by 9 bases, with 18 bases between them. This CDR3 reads CASSGGKMDTQYF. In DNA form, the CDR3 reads TGTGCCAGCTCCGGGGGAAAGATGGACACGCAGTATTTT.

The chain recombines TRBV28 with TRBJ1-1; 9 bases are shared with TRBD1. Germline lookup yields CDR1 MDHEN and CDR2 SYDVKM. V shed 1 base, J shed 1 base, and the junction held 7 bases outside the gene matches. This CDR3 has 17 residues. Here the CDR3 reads CASSLSATGGRNTEAFF. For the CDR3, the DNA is TGTGCCAGCAGTTTATCGGCCACAGGGGGCAGGAACACTGAAGCTTTCTTT. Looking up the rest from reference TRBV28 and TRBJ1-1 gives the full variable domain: DVKVTQSSRYLVKRTGEKVFLECVQDMDHENMFWYRQDPGLGLRLIYFSYDVKMKEKGDIPEGYSVSREKKERFSLILESASTNQTSMYLCASSLSATGGRNTEAFFGQGTRLTVV.

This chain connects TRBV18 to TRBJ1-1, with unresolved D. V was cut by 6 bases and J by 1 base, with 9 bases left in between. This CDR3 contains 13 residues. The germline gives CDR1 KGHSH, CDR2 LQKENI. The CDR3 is CASSLTGNTEAFF. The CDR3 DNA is TGTGCCAGCTCCCTAACGGGGAACACTGAAGCTTTCTTT.

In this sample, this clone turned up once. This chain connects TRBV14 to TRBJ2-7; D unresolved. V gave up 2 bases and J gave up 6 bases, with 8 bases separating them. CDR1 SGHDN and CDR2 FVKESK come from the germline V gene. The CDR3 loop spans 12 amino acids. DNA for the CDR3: TGTGCCAGCAGCCAATTACATACCGAGCAGTACTTC. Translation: CASSQLHTEQYF.